This T cell receptor (beta chain) was retrieved from a study of T cells in Graves' hyperthyroidism and ophthalmopathy. V was pared by 3 bases and J by 2 bases, with 3 bases of the junction left unmatched. From germline, CDR1 is DFQATT and CDR2 SNEGSKA (reference sequence). The CDR3 contains 13 residues. Template material for amplifying TCR beta CDR3 regions consisted of RNA transcripts. During a first-round RT-PCR of the TCR CDR3, the HTBI primer set was used. MiXCR, applied by TCRdb to the multiplex PCR reads, yields one record per CDR3 protein. This repertoire shows 300,000 or so distinct CDR3 sequences, around a sixth found once; its top ten account for roughly 31%.

The origin of this receptor is a man younger than 40 with Graves' hyperthyroidism. The rearrangement joins TRBV20-1 to TRBJ2-7, with TRBD2 matching 8 bases. Sequencing was done on a sample of blood. The CDR3 loop is CSARTSAAYEQYF. Written as DNA, the CDR3 is TGCAGTGCTAGGACTAGCGCAGCCTACGAGCAGTACTTC.